These 18 T cell receptor beta chains came from one sample sequenced in a study of blood T cell repertoires in COVID-19. Profiled with immunoSEQ multiplex PCR; TCRdb holds only in-frame clones, not every one. The sample lists more than 80,000 clones; 75% to 90% were seen once. Sequenced input: peripheral blood. The receptors derive from a man older than 75 with acute or convalescent COVID-19.

The V call is TRBV14, the J call TRBJ2-3; 8 nucleotides match TRBD2. Trimming at V came to 4 bases and at J to 6 bases, leaving 6 bases not matched to a gene. This CDR3 is 14 amino acids long. Germline V gene sequence: CDR1 SGHDN, CDR2 FVKESK. The CDR3 sequence: CASSLGLAPDTQYF. Written as DNA, the CDR3 is TGTGCCAGCAGCCTCGGACTAGCCCCCGATACGCAGTATTTT. Filled out from reference TRBV14 and TRBJ2-3, the complete variable domain reads EAGVTQFPSHSVIEKGQTVTLRCDPISGHDNLYWYRRVMGKEIKFLLHFVKESKQDESGMPNNRFLAERTGGTYSTLKVQPAELEDSGVYFCASSLGLAPDTQYFGPGTRLTVL.

The chain combines TRBV18 with TRBJ2-5; weak D call: TRBD1 (6 bases). The germline V gene has CDR1 KGHSH and CDR2 LQKENI. The CDR3 contains 14 residues. V was clipped by 4 bases and J by 2 bases, with 11 bases between them. CDR3 in amino acids: CASSLPRGQETQYF. The CDR3 DNA is TGTGCCAGCTCACTCCCCAGGGGACAAGAGACCCAGTACTTC.

The gene calls are TRBV3-1 (or the pseudogene TRBV3-2) and TRBJ1-6; unclear D gene. Per the germline V gene, CDR1 is LGHDT and CDR2 is YNNKEL (reference sequence). The V end lost 1 base, the J end lost 4 bases, and 5 bases lay between the germline ends. This CDR3 is 14 amino acids long. The DNA for the CDR3 is TGTGCCAGCAGCCAAGTTAGTTATAATTCACCCCTCCACTTT. Translated: CASSQVSYNSPLHF.

The chain couples TRBV7-9 to TRBJ2-3, with 8 bases identical to TRBD2. V lost 7 bases and J lost 4; bases outside the gene matches: 7. The CDR3 spans 14 residues. Germline-derived CDR1 and CDR2 are SEHNR and FQNEAQ (reference sequence). This chain's CDR3 is CASKRGIGADTQYF. CDR3 nucleotides: TGTGCCAGCAAGCGGGGGATTGGCGCAGATACGCAGTATTTT.

The chain links TRBV28 to TRBJ2-7; possible D gene TRBD1, 5 bases. CDR3 length: 13 amino acids. Trimming removed 1 base from V and 13 bases from J, with 17 bases in between. Germline V lookup: CDR1 MDHEN, CDR2 SYDVKM. The CDR3 coding sequence is TGTGCCAGCAGTTTATATAGGGGTAAGGGCATATACTTC. Translated: CASSLYRGKGIYF.

The chain links TRBV6-5 to TRBJ1-4, with 10 bases that match TRBD1. Germline V gives CDR1 MNHEY, CDR2 SVGAGI. The V and J ends lost 6 bases and 8 bases, in that order; junction bases with no gene match: 6. This CDR3 region has 14 residues. CDR3 in DNA: TGTGCCAGCAGCCTGGGACAGGGGTGGGAAAAACTGTTTTTT. Protein sequence: CASSLGQGWEKLFF.

CDR3 DNA sequence: TGTGCCAGCTCACCGACTAGCGGGGGGACGAACACCGGGGAGCTGTTTTTT. This gives the protein CASSPTSGGTNTGELFF. The chain couples TRBV18 to TRBJ2-2, with 13 bases fitting TRBD2. The V gene end was trimmed by 3 bases and the J gene end by 0 bases; junction bases not matched to a gene: 1. CDR1 and CDR2 (germline): KGHSH, LQKENI. CDR3 length equals 17 residues.

This sequence joins TRBV28 and TRBJ1-1; D may be TRBD1 (5 bases). From germline, CDR1 is MDHEN and CDR2 SYDVKM. The CDR3 consists of 13 residues. The V and J ends lost 7 bases and 4 bases respectively, with 13 bases between them. CDR3 amino acids: CASTLLGGTEAFF. DNA of the CDR3: TGTGCCAGCACCCTTTTGGGGGGCACTGAAGCTTTCTTT.

This chain links TRBV6-5 with TRBJ1-2; 10 bases align to TRBD1. CDR3 length: 14 residues. The V gene's germline CDR1 is MNHEY and CDR2 SVGAGI. V gave up 0 bases and J gave up 8 bases; unmatched junction bases: 3. CDR3 coding DNA: TGTGCCAGCAGTTACTCGGGACAGGGGATCGGCTACACCTTC. Translation: CASSYSGQGIGYTF.

The chain joins TRBV7-9 to TRBJ1-1, with D tentatively TRBD1 (6 bases). V was pared by 1 base and J by 0 bases, with 6 bases between. Germline values: CDR1 SEHNR, CDR2 FQNEAQ (reference sequence). This CDR3 has 14 residues. The CDR3: CASSLGQVNTEAFF. CDR3 coding DNA: TGTGCCAGCAGCTTAGGACAGGTGAACACTGAAGCTTTCTTT. The whole variable domain, filled in from reference TRBV7-9 and TRBJ1-1, reads DTGVSQNPRHKITKRGQNVTFRCDPISEHNRLYWYRQTLGQGPEFLTYFQNEAQLEKSRLLSDRFSAERPKGSFSTLEIQRTEQGDSAMYLCASSLGQVNTEAFFGQGTRLTVV.

Only one count was recorded for this clone. V usage is TRBV5-1 and J usage is TRBJ2-1; TRBD2 matches at 15 bases. Trimming at V came to 1 base and at J to 6 bases, leaving 2 bases not matched to a gene. This CDR3 has 16 amino acids. Germline CDR1 is SGHRS and CDR2 is YFSETQ. This CDR3 is CASSLRGLAGGNEQFF. The CDR3 DNA reads TGCGCCAGCAGCTTGCGGGGACTAGCGGGGGGCAATGAGCAGTTCTTC. The variable domain in full, completed from reference TRBV5-1 and TRBJ2-1, reads KAGVTQTPRYLIKTRGQQVTLSCSPISGHRSVSWYQQTPGQGLQFLFEYFSETQRNKGNFPGRFSGRQFSNSRSEMNVSTLELGDSALYLCASSLRGLAGGNEQFFGPGTRLTVL.

This clone was observed a few times. The chain joins TRBV11-2 to TRBJ2-1, with TRBD1 identical over 7 bases. The CDR3 is made up of 12 amino acids. Germline CDR1 and CDR2: SGHAT and FQNNGV. Unmatched junction bases numbered 2, after V lost 4 bases and J lost 8 bases. CDR3 sequence: CASSYRGHEQFF. CDR3 DNA: TGTGCCAGCAGCTACAGGGGTCATGAGCAGTTCTTC. Combining the CDR3 with reference TRBV11-2 and TRBJ2-1 gives the whole variable domain EAGVAQSPRYKIIEKRQSVAFWCNPISGHATLYWYQQILGQGPKLLIQFQNNGVVDDSQLPKDRFSAERLKGVDSTLKIQPAKLEDSAVYLCASSYRGHEQFFGPGTRLTVL.

V and J are TRBV15 and TRBJ1-4, with TRBD1 matching over 8 bases. This CDR3 is 16 amino acids long. The V segment lost 3 bases and the J segment 2 bases; nucleotides outside the gene matches: 5. Per germline, CDR1 LNHNV and CDR2 YYDKDF (reference sequence). The CDR3 region has the DNA TGTGCCACCAGCAGGGAAGCAGGGGGCACTAATGAAAAACTGTTTTTT. Translated: CATSREAGGTNEKLFF.

The chain has TRBV11-2 and TRBJ2-5; 8 bases fit TRBD2. After removal of 7 bases from V and 2 bases from J, the junction contained 9 bases not matched to a gene. CDR1 and CDR2 from the germline V gene are SGHAT and FQNNGV. The length of the CDR3 is 15 residues. The CDR3 DNA sequence: TGTGCCAGCACGCCGGCGGGGGGACCACAAGAGACCCAGTACTTC. This codes for CASTPAGGPQETQYF.

The V and J genes are TRBV28 and TRBJ2-5; 8 bases agree with TRBD1. Germline-derived CDR1 and CDR2 are MDHEN and SYDVKM. The V segment lost 5 bases and the J segment 1 base; nucleotides outside the gene matches: 6. The CDR3 runs to 15 residues. The CDR3 nucleotides are TGTGCCAGCAGTAGAGGACAGGGTTTCCAAGAGACCCAGTACTTC. Amino acid sequence: CASSRGQGFQETQYF.

V usage is TRBV27 and J usage is TRBJ1-2; 12 nucleotides line up with TRBD1. With 3 bases clipped from V and 4 bases from J, the junction kept 15 bases outside the gene matches. The CDR3 runs 19 residues. The germline gives CDR1 MNHEY, CDR2 SMNVEV (reference sequence). The DNA of the CDR3 is TGTGCCAGCAGTTTTCTTGGTGGGGACAGGGGGCGCAAGGGCTATGGCTACACCTTC. This sequence encodes CASSFLGGDRGRKGYGYTF.

The chain uses TRBV15 and TRBJ1-1; no reliable D call. Between the trimmed V and J ends, which lost 3 bases and 7 bases, there was a span of 9 bases. Germline V gives CDR1 LNHNV, CDR2 YYDKDF (reference sequence). The length of the CDR3 is 12 residues. The DNA of the CDR3 is TGTGCCACCAGCAGTCAGTCGAATGAAGCTTTCTTT. This gives the protein CATSSQSNEAFF.

This clone occurred a few times. CDR3 DNA sequence: TGTGCCAGCACACCAACGGGAGGGCCCCGGGAGCAGTTCTTC. Its translation is CASTPTGGPREQFF. The V call is TRBV3-1 (or the pseudogene TRBV3-2), the J call TRBJ2-1; TRBD2 aligns across 8 bases. The CDR3 has 14 residues. V shed 7 bases and J 10 bases; nucleotides not matched to a gene: 12. Germline values: CDR1 LGHDT, CDR2 YNNKEL (reference sequence).